A single sample gave rise to the 12 T cell receptor beta chains below, sequenced in a study of cytomegalovirus exposure and HLA in healthy donors. PCR primers comprised 60 Vbeta and 13 Jbeta primers. Sequencing was performed with immunoSEQ multiplex PCR; in TCRdb, only in-frame clones are kept and a portion is missing. The table shows some 150,000 clones, with just under 85% occurring only once. Sequences were obtained from PBMCs. These receptors were taken from a man aged 40-49 years in good health and CMV-seropositive.

The chain recombines TRBV9 with TRBJ1-2, with 7 bases identical to TRBD1. This CDR3 is built from 13 residues. V was pared by 6 bases and J by 7 bases, with 9 bases of the junction left unmatched. CDR1 is SGDLS, CDR2 YYNGEE, per germline. The CDR3 DNA reads TGTGCCAGCAAAGGGGACAGTGGTAGTGGCTACACCTTC. It yields the protein CASKGDSGSGYTF.

The V call is TRBV5-1, the J call TRBJ2-1; TRBD2 matches 10 bases. The germline CDR1 and CDR2 sequences are SGHRS and YFSETQ. The CDR3 contains 15 residues. With 4 bases clipped from V and 4 bases from J, the junction kept 5 bases outside the gene matches. The CDR3 DNA is TGCGCCAGCAGCGCCGGGACTAGCGTTTACAATGAGCAGTTCTTC. Protein product: CASSAGTSVYNEQFF.

The chain links TRBV6-5 to TRBJ1-2; a weak D match, TRBD1 (6 bases). Trimming stripped 4 bases from V and 3 bases from J, with 12 bases between. The germline V gene has CDR1 MNHEY and CDR2 SVGAGI. The CDR3 contains 14 residues. CDR3 sequence (DNA): TGTGCCAGCAGTTTACTGGACAGCTACTATGGCTACACCTTC. Translating gives CASSLLDSYYGYTF.

The CDR3 is CASSLLIKGTGVMNTEAFF. CDR3 bases: TGCGCCAGCAGCCTGCTCATAAAGGGGACAGGGGTTATGAACACTGAAGCTTTCTTT. This sequence joins TRBV4-1 and TRBJ1-1, with 10 bases identical to TRBD1. The CDR3 spans 19 residues. Germline V gene data show CDR1 as MGHRA and CDR2 as YSYEKL. V lost 4 bases, J lost 0 bases, and 14 bases stayed unmatched.

The chain carries TRBV2 and TRBJ1-5; 9 bases are shared with TRBD1. The trim removed 3 bases at V and 7 bases at J, leaving 10 bases unmatched. CDR3 size: 16 residues. Germline-derived CDR1 and CDR2 are SNHLY and FYNNEI. CDR3 in DNA: TGTGCCAGCAGTGATAACCTGGGACAGGGCTCACAGCCCCAGCATTTT. This gives the protein CASSDNLGQGSQPQHF.

V and J are TRBV10-3 and TRBJ2-7; 9 positions match TRBD1. Germline V CDR1 and CDR2: ENHRY, SYGVKD. The CDR3 sequence is 13 residues long. The CDR3 DNA follows: TGTGCAGGGGGGACAGGGTATCCCTACGAGCAGTACTTC. This translates into CAGGTGYPYEQYF.

In DNA form, the CDR3 reads TGTGCCAGCTCACCATCTCAGGGTTACTCTGGGGCCAACGTCCTGACTTTC. Its translation is CASSPSQGYSGANVLTF. The chain employs TRBV18 and TRBJ2-6, with D tentatively TRBD1 (5 bases). Trimming removed 2 bases at V and 0 bases at J, with 11 bases between. The germline CDR1 and CDR2 sequences are KGHSH and LQKENI. The CDR3 covers 17 residues. Filled out from reference TRBV18 and TRBJ2-6, the complete variable domain reads NAGVMQNPRHLVRRRGQEARLRCSPMKGHSHVYWYRQLPEEGLKFMVYLQKENIIDESGMPKERFSAEFPKEGPSILRIQQVVRGDSAAYFCASSPSQGYSGANVLTFGAGSRLTVL.

This chain uses TRBV2 with TRBJ2-7; 11 bases line up with TRBD1. Germline CDR1 SNHLY, CDR2 FYNNEI. J gave up 1 base and V 0 bases, and 2 bases lay outside the gene matches. The CDR3 has 16 amino acids. In DNA form, the CDR3 reads TGTGCCAGCAGTGAAGCCGGACAGGGGGCATCCTACGAGCAGTACTTC. Translation gives CASSEAGQGASYEQYF.

The chain joins TRBV6-1 to TRBJ1-4; tentatively, D is TRBD1 (5 bases). This CDR3 has 12 residues. Trimming shortened V by 11 bases and J by 0 bases, and 7 bases separated the two germline ends. Germline CDR1 is MNHNS and CDR2 is SASEGT. CDR3 nucleotides: TGTGCCGCCAGGGCAACTAATGAAAAACTGTTTTTT. Encoded protein: CAARATNEKLFF.

The rearrangement uses TRBV4-3 and TRBJ1-2; a possible D gene is TRBD1 (5 bases). The CDR3 has 14 amino acids. The germline gives CDR1 LGHNA, CDR2 YSLEER. The V end was cut by 0 bases, the J end by 8 bases, with 13 bases between. The DNA of the CDR3 is TGCGCCAGCAGCCAAGATCGGACATTTGGGGGCTACACCTTC. Encoded protein: CASSQDRTFGGYTF.

The chain couples TRBV7-9 to TRBJ1-5; 9 bases agree with TRBD1. The CDR3 consists of 17 residues. Germline values: CDR1 SEHNR, CDR2 FQNEAQ (reference sequence). The V segment lost 0 bases and the J segment 5 bases; nucleotides outside the gene matches: 8. CDR3 sequence (DNA): TGTGCCAGCAGCTTAGCGGGACAGGGTCGTAGGGATCAGCCCCAGCATTTT. It codes for CASSLAGQGRRDQPQHF. Full variable domain (remainder filled in from reference TRBV7-9 and TRBJ1-5): DTGVSQNPRHKITKRGQNVTFRCDPISEHNRLYWYRQTLGQGPEFLTYFQNEAQLEKSRLLSDRFSAERPKGSFSTLEIQRTEQGDSAMYLCASSLAGQGRRDQPQHFGDGTRLSIL.

The rearrangement joins TRBV6-5 to TRBJ2-7, with 8 bases aligning to TRBD2. The CDR3 runs 15 residues. Germline values: CDR1 MNHEY, CDR2 SVGAGI. Trimming cost V 7 bases and J 0 bases; bases outside gene matches: 8. Here the CDR3 DNA reads TGTGCCAGCACCCCCCGGAGCGGGAGCTCCTACGAGCAGTACTTC. It yields the protein CASTPRSGSSYEQYF.